A selection of T cell receptor beta chains follows, all from one sample in a study of T cells after yellow fever vaccination. A single record per CDR3 protein comes from TCRdb applying MiXCR to the 5' RACE reads. The table records under 600,000 distinct CDR3 sequences, approximately 15% of them present only once. Sequenced here: PBMCs, sampled on the day of the yellow fever booster vaccination. The receptors shown here come from a man aged 30 to 39 who received the YFV17D yellow fever vaccine. CDR3s include the opening cysteine and the closing phenylalanine or tryptophan. The order of the fields is V gene, clone size, J gene, D gene, CDR3 DNA, CDR3 protein. The D gene is left open where the match is weak. Clone size is given for some rows only: seen once, a few or many times, or a class if the clone is expanded.

TRBV7-2	-	TRBJ1-4	-	TGTGCCAGCGCTATAGGGCCAGATGAAAAACTGTTTTTT	CASAIGPDEKLFF
TRBV7-8	-	TRBJ1-2	-	TGTGCCAGCAGCTTACGTCAGGGCGGGGGCTACACCTTC	CASSLRQGGGYTF
TRBV6-5	many	TRBJ2-2	-	TGTGCCAGCAGTTACTCTGGGAATACCGGGGAGCTGTTTTTT	CASSYSGNTGELFF
TRBV6-2/TRBV6-3	many	TRBJ2-7	-	TGTGCCAGCAGTTACACTAGGGTTTTCGGCGAGCAGTACTTC	CASSYTRVFGEQYF
TRBV28	-	TRBJ2-6	TRBD1	TGTGCCAGCAGTTTGTTGTGGGGACAGGCCAGCTCTGGGGCCAACGTCCTGACTTTC	CASSLLWGQASSGANVLTF
TRBV19	few	TRBJ2-2	TRBD2	TGTGCCAGTAGTGATAGCGGGATCGGTCATACCGGGGAGCTGTTTTTT	CASSDSGIGHTGELFF
TRBV19	few	TRBJ2-7	-	TGTGCCAGTAATAGGGGACTGAGCTCCTACGAGCAGTACTTC	CASNRGLSSYEQYF
TRBV5-6	many	TRBJ2-1	-	TGTGCCAGCAGCCCGCTCCGGGTAGCAAGTGAGCAGTTCTTC	CASSPLRVASEQFF
TRBV30	many	TRBJ2-3	-	TGTGCCTTACCAATGGGGGGCACAGATACGCAGTATTTT	CALPMGGTDTQYF
TRBV28	-	TRBJ1-5	-	TGTGCCGCCTCGGGGGGTCAGCCCCAGCATTTT	CAASGGQPQHF
TRBV30	few	TRBJ2-5	-	TGTGCCTGGAGTGCCTTGGGGGGCCAGAAAGAGACCCAGTACTTC	CAWSALGGQKETQYF
TRBV30	few	TRBJ2-1	TRBD2	TGTGCCTGGAGCGTGTGGCGGGAGGTTTACAATGAGCAGTTCTTC	CAWSVWREVYNEQFF
TRBV12-3/TRBV12-4	many	TRBJ2-7	TRBD1	TGTGCCAGCAGTCCTCCCACAGGGGTTAAGTACGAGCAGTACTTC	CASSPPTGVKYEQYF
TRBV9	few	TRBJ2-7	-	TGTGCCAGCAGCGTCCGGGACACCAGCTACGAGCAGTACTTC	CASSVRDTSYEQYF
TRBV3-1	many	TRBJ2-2	-	TGTGCCAGCAGCGCCAGGGGAACCGGGGAGCTGTTTTTT	CASSARGTGELFF
TRBV24-1	-	TRBJ2-1	TRBD2	TGTGCCACCAGTGAGGGACTAGGTTCCTACAATGAGCAGTTCTTC	CATSEGLGSYNEQFF
TRBV7-9	few	TRBJ2-1	TRBD2	TGTGCCAGCAGCCCGACTAGCGGGATGTTCAATGAGCAGTTCTTC	CASSPTSGMFNEQFF
TRBV20-1	-	TRBJ2-3	TRBD2	TGCAGTGCTAGAGACCTAGCGGGAAATACGCAGTATTTT	CSARDLAGNTQYF
TRBV5-4	-	TRBJ2-2	-	TGTGCCAGCAGCTCGGGACCGCCGGGGACCGGGGAGCTGTTTTTT	CASSSGPPGTGELFF
TRBV29-1	-	TRBJ2-5	-	TGCAGCGTTGAAGTCCCCTCGGGGACCCAGTACTTC	CSVEVPSGTQYF
TRBV6-5	few	TRBJ1-1	-	TGTGCCAGCAGTTACTCTGAGAACACTGAAGCTTTCTTT	CASSYSENTEAFF
TRBV20-1	few	TRBJ2-5	-	TGCAGTGCCAACACCCATTCGGAGACCCAGTACTTC	CSANTHSETQYF
TRBV6-6	many	TRBJ1-2	-	TGTGCCAGCAGTGATCGCCGGGGGTATGGCTACACCTTC	CASSDRRGYGYTF
TRBV24-1	many	TRBJ2-3	-	TGTGCCACCAAAGGAGACCGGATCACAGATACGCAGTATTTT	CATKGDRITDTQYF
TRBV14	few	TRBJ2-4	-	TGTGCCAGCAGCCAACATCCCGACAGTCCCCCGAAAAACATTCAGTACTTC	CASSQHPDSPPKNIQYF
TRBV12-3/TRBV12-4	-	TRBJ2-1	-	TGTGCCAGCAGTTTAGAGGCAGGCAAGAGTGAGCAGTTCTTC	CASSLEAGKSEQFF
TRBV6-1	-	TRBJ2-2	-	TGTGCCAGCACTCTCTTAAGGGGAAGTAACGGGGAGCTGTTTTTT	CASTLLRGSNGELFF
TRBV27	-	TRBJ2-1	-	TGTGCCAGCAGCAACGGGCCCGTCTACAATGAGCAGTTCTTC	CASSNGPVYNEQFF
TRBV29-1	-	TRBJ1-2	TRBD1	TGCAGCGTCACCGGGACAGGGCACGGCTACACCTTC	CSVTGTGHGYTF
TRBV20-1	once	TRBJ2-5	-	TGCAGTGCGCTTTCCCCGACAGAAGAGACCCAGTACTTC	CSALSPTEETQYF
TRBV5-1	few	TRBJ2-3	-	TGCGCCAGCAGCCTTGAGTGGGGAACTAGCACAGATACGCAGTATTTT	CASSLEWGTSTDTQYF
TRBV5-8	few	TRBJ2-1	-	TGTGCCAGCAGCTTGATAGGAGGCAGAAGTTCCTACAATGAGCAGTTCTTC	CASSLIGGRSSYNEQFF
TRBV7-8	many	TRBJ2-1	-	TGTGCCAGCACCAACCCCCCCAATGAGCAGTTCTTC	CASTNPPNEQFF
TRBV5-1	few	TRBJ1-5	-	TGCGCCAGCAGCTTGGATGGGTTTAGCAATCAGCCCCAGCATTTT	CASSLDGFSNQPQHF
TRBV29-1	-	TRBJ1-2	-	TGCAGCGTTGCAGCCTATGGACAGATTAACTATGGCTACACCTTC	CSVAAYGQINYGYTF
TRBV6-5	few	TRBJ2-7	TRBD1	TGTGCCAGCAGTTACGCGACAGGGTGGGAGCAGTACTTC	CASSYATGWEQYF
TRBV20-1	-	TRBJ2-3	TRBD2	TGCAGTGCCCCCGTGGGCGGGAGTTCAGATACGCAGTATTTT	CSAPVGGSSDTQYF
TRBV9	-	TRBJ2-7	-	TGTGCCAGCAGCGCCGGGATTTCGAACGAGCAGTACTTC	CASSAGISNEQYF
TRBV5-5	few	TRBJ2-3	-	TGTGCCAGCAGCTTGGACTGGCTTAGCACAGATACGCAGTATTTT	CASSLDWLSTDTQYF
TRBV4-2	-	TRBJ2-3	TRBD2	TGTGCCAGCAGCCAAGCGTCCCGGACTAGCGGCACAGATACGCAGTATTTT	CASSQASRTSGTDTQYF
TRBV10-2	-	TRBJ1-2	-	TGCGCCAGCAGTGCAGGGGACGGTGGCTACACCTTC	CASSAGDGGYTF
TRBV2	many	TRBJ2-7	TRBD2	TGCGCCAGCAGCCGGGGACTAGCGAGCTACGAGCAGTACTTC	CASSRGLASYEQYF
TRBV6-2/TRBV6-3	few	TRBJ2-1	-	TGTGCCAGCAGTCCTATGGGCCGCACGGGTGAGCAGTTCTTC	CASSPMGRTGEQFF
TRBV27	-	TRBJ2-2	-	TGTGCCAGCAGTTGGTCGTTTTCCGGGGAGCTGTTTTTT	CASSWSFSGELFF
TRBV19	few	TRBJ2-3	TRBD2	TGTGCCAGTAGTATAGCGGGTAGCGGGAGTACGCAGTATTTT	CASSIAGSGSTQYF